The text below deals with one T cell receptor beta chain. Antigen unknown. This specimen comes from a study of T cell responses to AZD1222 COVID-19 vaccine. General study results and limits: Baseline serology detected seropositivity in only a handful of AZD1222 recipients.

Clones were read by immunoSEQ multiplex PCR, and TCRdb kept only the in-frame ones, dropping some. The data hold 150,000 to 200,000 clones, with approximately 90% observed a single time. The length of the CDR3 is 14 residues. Deletions cut 4 bases from V and 6 bases from J, with 15 bases between. The germline CDR1 and CDR2 sequences are MDHEN and SYDVKM. J is TRBJ1-1 and V is TRBV28; D ambiguous. The clonotype originates from an adult in good health. The sample was peripheral blood, taken on day 0 of AZD1222 vaccination. The CDR3 is CASSSPGPGSEAFF. The CDR3 bases are TGTGCCAGCAGTTCCCCCGGCCCAGGATCTGAAGCTTTCTTT.